The T cell receptor beta chain under discussion was sequenced for a study of blood T cell repertoires in COVID-19. Across the whole study: There were acute and convalescent COVID-19 samples, and they came from the United States, Italy and Spain. T cells, B-cell-depleted T cells, or PBMCs supplied cDNA or gDNA.

The CDR3 is 13 amino acids. Germline CDR1 SGHTA, CDR2 FQGNSA. The V end was cut by 5 bases, the J end by 5 bases, with 12 bases between. As handled by the study authors: Cell counts per sample came from amplifying reference gene primers. TCRdb's table, derived via immunoSEQ multiplex PCR, lists solely in-frame clones and lacks some. V and J calls and clone size are as listed in that table; D and trimming were resolved from the DNA. The sample records some 330,000 clones, 70% to 90% being singletons. The J gene is TRBJ2-5, the V gene TRBV7-2; D possibly corresponds to TRBD1 (6 bases). The TCR comes from a woman between 45 and 60 years old with active or convalescent COVID-19. The sample was peripheral blood. CDR3 loop: CASSLLRGETQYF. CDR3 nucleotides: TGTGCCAGCAGCCTTTTGAGGGGGGAGACCCAGTACTTC. Using reference TRBV7-2 and TRBJ2-5 for the parts outside the CDR3, the full variable domain is GAGVSQSPSNKVTEKGKDVELRCDPISGHTALYWYRQSLGQGLEFLIYFQGNSAPDKSGLPSDRFSAERTGGSVSTLTIQRTQQEDSAVYLCASSLLRGETQYFGPGTRLLVL.